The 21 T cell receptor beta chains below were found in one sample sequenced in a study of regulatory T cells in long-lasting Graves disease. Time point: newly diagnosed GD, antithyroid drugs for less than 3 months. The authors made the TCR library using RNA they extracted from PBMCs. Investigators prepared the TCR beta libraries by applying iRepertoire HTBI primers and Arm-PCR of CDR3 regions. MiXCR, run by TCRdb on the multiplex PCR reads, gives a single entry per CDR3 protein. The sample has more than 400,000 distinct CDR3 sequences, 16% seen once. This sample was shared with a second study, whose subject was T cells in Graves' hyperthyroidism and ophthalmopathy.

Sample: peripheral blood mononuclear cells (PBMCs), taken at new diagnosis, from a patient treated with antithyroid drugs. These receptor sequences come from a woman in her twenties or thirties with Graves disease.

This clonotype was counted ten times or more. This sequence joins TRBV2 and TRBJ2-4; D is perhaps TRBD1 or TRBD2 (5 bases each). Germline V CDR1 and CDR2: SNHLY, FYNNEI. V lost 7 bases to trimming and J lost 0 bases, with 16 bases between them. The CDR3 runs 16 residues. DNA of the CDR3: TGTGCCAGCATCGGGACCGAGGGGTTAGCCAAAAACATTCAGTACTTC. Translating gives CASIGTEGLAKNIQYF.

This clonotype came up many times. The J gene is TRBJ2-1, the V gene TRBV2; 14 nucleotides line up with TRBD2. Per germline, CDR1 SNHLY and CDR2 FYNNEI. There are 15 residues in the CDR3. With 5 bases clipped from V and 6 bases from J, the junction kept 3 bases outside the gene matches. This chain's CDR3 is CASSMGLAGVNEQFF. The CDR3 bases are TGTGCCAGCAGTATGGGACTAGCGGGAGTCAATGAGCAGTTCTTC.

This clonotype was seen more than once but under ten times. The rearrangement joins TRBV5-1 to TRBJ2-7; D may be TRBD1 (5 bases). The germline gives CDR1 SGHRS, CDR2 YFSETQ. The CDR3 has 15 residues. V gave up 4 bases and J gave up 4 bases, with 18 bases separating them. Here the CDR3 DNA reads TGCGCCAGCAGCGGCAGCTTGACAGAGTCATACGAGCAGTACTTC. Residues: CASSGSLTESYEQYF.

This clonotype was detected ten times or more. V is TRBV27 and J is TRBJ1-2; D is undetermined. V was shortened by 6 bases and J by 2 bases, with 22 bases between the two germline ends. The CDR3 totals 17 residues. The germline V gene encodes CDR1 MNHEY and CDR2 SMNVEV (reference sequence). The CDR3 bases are TGTGCCAGCAGCTTGGACGGAAGTTCCGTATTAAACTATGGCTACACCTTC. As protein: CASSLDGSSVLNYGYTF.

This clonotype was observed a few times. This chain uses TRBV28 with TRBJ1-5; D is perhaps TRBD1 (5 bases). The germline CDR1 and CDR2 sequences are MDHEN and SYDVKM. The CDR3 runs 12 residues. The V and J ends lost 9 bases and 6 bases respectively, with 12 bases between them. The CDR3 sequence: CASSGNPQPQHF. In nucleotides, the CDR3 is TGTGCCAGTTCAGGGAATCCTCAGCCCCAGCATTTT.

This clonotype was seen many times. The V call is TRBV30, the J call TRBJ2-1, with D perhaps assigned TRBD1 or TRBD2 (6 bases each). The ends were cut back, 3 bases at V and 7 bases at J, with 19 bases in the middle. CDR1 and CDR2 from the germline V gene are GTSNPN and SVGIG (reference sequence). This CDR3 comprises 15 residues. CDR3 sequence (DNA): TGTGCCTGGAGGGCCCCGCCTGGAGGGGGTAATGAGCAGTTCTTC. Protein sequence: CAWRAPPGGGNEQFF.

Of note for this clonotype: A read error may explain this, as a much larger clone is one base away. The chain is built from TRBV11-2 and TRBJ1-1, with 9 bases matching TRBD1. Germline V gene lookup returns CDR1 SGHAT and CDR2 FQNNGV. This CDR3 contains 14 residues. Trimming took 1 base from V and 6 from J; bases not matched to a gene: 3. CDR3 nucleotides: TGTGCCAGCAGCTTAGGACAGGGGGATCCTGAAGCTTTCTTT. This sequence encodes CASSLGQGDPEAFF.

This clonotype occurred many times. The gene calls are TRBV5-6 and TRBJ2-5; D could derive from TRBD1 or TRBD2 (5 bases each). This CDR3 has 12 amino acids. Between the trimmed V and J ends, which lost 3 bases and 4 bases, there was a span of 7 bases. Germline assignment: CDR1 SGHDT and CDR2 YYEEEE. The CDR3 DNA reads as TGTGCCAGCAGCTGGGGACGAGAGACCCAGTACTTC. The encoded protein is CASSWGRETQYF.

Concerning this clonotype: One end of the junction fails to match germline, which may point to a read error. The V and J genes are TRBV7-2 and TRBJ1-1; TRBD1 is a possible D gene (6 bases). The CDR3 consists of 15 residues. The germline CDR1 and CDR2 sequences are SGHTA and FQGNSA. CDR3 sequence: CASSQEPAGAGEAFF. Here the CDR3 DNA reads TGCGCCAGCAGCCAGGAGCCCGCGGGGGCGGGTGAAGCTTTCTTT.

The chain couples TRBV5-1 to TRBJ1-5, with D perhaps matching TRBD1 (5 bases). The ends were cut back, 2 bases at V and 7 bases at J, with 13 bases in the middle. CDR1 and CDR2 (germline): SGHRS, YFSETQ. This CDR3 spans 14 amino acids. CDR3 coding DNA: TGCGCCAGCAGCTTTCAGGGAGGGGACCAGCCCCAGCATTTT. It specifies CASSFQGGDQPQHF. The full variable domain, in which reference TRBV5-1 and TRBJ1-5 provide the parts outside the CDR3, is KAGVTQTPRYLIKTRGQQVTLSCSPISGHRSVSWYQQTPGQGLQFLFEYFSETQRNKGNFPGRFSGRQFSNSRSEMNVSTLELGDSALYLCASSFQGGDQPQHFGDGTRLSIL.

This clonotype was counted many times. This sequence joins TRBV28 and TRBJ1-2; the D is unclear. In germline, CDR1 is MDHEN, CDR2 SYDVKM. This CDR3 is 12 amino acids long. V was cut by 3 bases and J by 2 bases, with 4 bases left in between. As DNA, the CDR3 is TGTGCCAGCAGTTTTTTAAACTATGGCTACACCTTC. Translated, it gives CASSFLNYGYTF.

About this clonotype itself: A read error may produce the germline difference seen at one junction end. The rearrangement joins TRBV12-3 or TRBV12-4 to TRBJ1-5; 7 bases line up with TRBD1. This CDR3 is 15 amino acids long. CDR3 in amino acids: CASSLLGQTGQPPHF. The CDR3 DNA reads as TGTGCCAGCAGTTTATTAGGACAGACAGGGCAGCCCCCGCATTTT.

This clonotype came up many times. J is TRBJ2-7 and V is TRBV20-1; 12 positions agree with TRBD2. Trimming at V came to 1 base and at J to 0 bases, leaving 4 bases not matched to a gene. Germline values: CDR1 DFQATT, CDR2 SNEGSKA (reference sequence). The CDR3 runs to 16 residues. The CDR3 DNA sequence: TGCAGTGCTAGAGGCGCGACTAGCGGGAGCTCCTACGAGCAGTACTTC. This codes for CSARGATSGSSYEQYF.

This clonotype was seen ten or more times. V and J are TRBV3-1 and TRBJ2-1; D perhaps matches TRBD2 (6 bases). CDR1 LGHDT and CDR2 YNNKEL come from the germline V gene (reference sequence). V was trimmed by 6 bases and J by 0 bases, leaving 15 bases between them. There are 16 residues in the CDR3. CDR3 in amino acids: CASSPSGDPSYNEQFF. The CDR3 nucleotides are TGTGCCAGCAGTCCCTCGGGAGACCCCTCCTACAATGAGCAGTTCTTC.

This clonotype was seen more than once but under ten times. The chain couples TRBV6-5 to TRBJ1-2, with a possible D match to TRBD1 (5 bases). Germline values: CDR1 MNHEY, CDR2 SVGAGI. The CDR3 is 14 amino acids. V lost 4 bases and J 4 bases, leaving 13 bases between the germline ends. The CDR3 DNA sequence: TGTGCCAGCAGTTCGGGGCAGGGCTTCTATGGCTACACCTTC. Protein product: CASSSGQGFYGYTF.

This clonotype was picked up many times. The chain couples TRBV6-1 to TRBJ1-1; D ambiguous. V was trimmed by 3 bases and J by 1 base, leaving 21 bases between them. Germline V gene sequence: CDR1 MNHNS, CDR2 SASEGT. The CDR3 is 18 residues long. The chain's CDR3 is CASSDSTRDRLPNTEAFF. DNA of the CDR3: TGTGCCAGCAGTGACTCGACGAGGGATCGACTCCCGAACACTGAAGCTTTCTTT.

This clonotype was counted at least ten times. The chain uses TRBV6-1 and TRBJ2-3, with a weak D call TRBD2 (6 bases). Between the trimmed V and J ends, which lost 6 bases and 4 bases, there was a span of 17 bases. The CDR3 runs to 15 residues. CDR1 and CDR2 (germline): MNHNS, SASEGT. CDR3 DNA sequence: TGTGCCAGCAGGGGCCTAGCGAAGAGGTCAGATACGCAGTATTTT. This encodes CASRGLAKRSDTQYF.

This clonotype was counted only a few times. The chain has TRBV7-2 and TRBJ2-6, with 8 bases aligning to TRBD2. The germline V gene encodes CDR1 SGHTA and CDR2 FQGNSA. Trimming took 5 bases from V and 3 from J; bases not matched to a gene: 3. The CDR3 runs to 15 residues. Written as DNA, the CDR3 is TGTGCCAGCAGCCCCCGGGGGGGTGGGGCCAACGTCCTGACTTTC. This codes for CASSPRGGGANVLTF.

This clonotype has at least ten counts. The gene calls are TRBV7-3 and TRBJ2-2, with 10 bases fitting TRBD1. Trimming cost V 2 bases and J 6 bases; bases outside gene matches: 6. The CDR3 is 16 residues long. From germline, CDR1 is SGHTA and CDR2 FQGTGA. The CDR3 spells CASSLGDRGPSGELFF. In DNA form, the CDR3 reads TGTGCCAGCAGCTTAGGGGACAGGGGTCCATCCGGGGAGCTGTTTTTT.

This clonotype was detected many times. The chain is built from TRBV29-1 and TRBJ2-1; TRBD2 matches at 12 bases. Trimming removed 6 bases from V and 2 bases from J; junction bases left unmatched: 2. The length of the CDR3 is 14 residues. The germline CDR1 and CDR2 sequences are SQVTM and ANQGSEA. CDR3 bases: TGCAGCGTACGGACTAGCGGGACCTACAATGAGCAGTTCTTC. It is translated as CSVRTSGTYNEQFF.

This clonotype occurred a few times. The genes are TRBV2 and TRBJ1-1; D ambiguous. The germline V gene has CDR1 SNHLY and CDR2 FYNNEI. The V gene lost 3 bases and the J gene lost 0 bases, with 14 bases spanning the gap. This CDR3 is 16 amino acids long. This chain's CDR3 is CASSEHFSPMNTEAFF. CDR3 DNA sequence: TGTGCCAGCAGTGAGCACTTCAGCCCCATGAACACTGAAGCTTTCTTT.